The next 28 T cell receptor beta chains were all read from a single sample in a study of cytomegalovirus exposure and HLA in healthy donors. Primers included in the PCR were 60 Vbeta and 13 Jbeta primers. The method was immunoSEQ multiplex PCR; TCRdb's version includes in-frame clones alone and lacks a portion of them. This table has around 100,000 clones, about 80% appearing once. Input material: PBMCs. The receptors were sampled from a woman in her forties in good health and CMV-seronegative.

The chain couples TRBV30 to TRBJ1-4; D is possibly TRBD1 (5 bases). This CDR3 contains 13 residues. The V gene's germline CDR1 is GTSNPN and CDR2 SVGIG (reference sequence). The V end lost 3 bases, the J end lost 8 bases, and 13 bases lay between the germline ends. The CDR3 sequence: CAWRGGFGEKLFF. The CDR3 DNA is TGTGCCTGGAGGGGGGGGTTCGGGGAAAAACTGTTTTTT. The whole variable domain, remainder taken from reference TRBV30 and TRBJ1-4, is SQTIHQWPATLVQPVGSPLSLECTVEGTSNPNLYWYRQAAGRGLQLLFYSVGIGQISSEVPQNLSASRPQDRQFILSSKKLLLSDSGFYLCAWRGGFGEKLFFGSGTQLSVL.

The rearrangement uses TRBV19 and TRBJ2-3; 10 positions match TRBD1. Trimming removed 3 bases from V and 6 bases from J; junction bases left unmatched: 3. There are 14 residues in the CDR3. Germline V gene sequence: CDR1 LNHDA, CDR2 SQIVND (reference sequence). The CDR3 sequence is CASSMSTGGDTQYF. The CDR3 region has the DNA TGTGCCAGTAGTATGTCGACAGGGGGCGATACGCAGTATTTT. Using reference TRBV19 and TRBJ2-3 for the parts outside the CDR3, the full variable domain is DGGITQSPKYLFRKEGQNVTLSCEQNLNHDAMYWYRQDPGQGLRLIYYSQIVNDFQKGDIAEGYSVSREKKESFPLTVTSAQKNPTAFYLCASSMSTGGDTQYFGPGTRLTVL.

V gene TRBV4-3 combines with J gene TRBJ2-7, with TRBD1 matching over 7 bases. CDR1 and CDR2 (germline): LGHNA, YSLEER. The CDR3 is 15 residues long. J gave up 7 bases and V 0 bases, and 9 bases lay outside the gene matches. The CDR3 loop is CASSQEGTDRLEQYF. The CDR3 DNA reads TGCGCCAGCAGCCAAGAGGGGACAGATCGCCTAGAGCAGTACTTC.

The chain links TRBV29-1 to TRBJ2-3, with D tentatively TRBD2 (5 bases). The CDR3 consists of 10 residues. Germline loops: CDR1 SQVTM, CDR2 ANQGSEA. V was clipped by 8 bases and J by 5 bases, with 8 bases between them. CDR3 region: CSLREDTQYF. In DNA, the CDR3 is TGCAGCCTACGGGAAGATACGCAGTATTTT.

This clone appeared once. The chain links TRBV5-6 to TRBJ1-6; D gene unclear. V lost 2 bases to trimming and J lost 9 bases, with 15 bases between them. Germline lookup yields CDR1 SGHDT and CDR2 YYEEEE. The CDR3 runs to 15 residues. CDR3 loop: CASSLAGSMTSPLHF. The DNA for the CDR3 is TGTGCCAGCAGCTTAGCAGGTTCAATGACTTCACCCCTCCACTTT.

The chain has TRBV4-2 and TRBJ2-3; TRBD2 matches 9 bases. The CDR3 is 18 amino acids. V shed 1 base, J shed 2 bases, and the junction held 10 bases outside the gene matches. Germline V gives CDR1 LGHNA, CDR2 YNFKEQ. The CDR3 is CASSQGGVAGALTDTQYF. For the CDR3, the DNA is TGTGCCAGCAGCCAAGGAGGGGTAGCGGGAGCCCTCACAGATACGCAGTATTTT.

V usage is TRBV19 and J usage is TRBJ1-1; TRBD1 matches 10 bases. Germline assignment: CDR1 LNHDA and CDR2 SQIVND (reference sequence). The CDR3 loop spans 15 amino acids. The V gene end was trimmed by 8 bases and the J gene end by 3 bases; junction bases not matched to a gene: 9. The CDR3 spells CASAPGQGMDTEAFF. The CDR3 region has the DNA TGTGCCAGTGCACCGGGACAGGGGATGGACACTGAAGCTTTCTTT.

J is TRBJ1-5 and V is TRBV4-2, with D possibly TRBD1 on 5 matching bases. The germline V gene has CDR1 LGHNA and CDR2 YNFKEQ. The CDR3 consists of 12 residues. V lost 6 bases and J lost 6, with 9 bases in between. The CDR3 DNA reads TGTGCCAGCAGGACCGGGGGTCAGCCCCAGCATTTT. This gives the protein CASRTGGQPQHF.

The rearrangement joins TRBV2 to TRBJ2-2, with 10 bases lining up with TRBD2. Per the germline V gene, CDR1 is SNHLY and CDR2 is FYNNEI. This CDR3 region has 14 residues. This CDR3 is CATRASGSSGELFF. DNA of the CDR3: TGTGCTACTAGGGCTAGCGGGAGTTCCGGGGAGCTGTTTTTT.

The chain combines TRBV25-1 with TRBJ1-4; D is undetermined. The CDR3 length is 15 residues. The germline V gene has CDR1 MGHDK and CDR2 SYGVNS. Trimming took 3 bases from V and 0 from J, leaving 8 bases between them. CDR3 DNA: TGTGCCAGCAGTGATCATTCGGCAACTAATGAAAAACTGTTTTTT. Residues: CASSDHSATNEKLFF.

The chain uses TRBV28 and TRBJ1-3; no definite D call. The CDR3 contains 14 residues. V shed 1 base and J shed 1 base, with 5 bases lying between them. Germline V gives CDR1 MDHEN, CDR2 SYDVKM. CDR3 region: CASSLFTSGNTIYF. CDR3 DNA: TGTGCCAGCAGTTTATTCACTTCTGGAAACACCATATATTTT.

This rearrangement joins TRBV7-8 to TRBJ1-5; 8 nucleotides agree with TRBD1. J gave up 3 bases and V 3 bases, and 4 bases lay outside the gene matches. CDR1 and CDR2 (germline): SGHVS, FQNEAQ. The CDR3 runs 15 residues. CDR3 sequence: CASSLGQANNQPQHF. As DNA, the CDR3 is TGTGCCAGCAGCTTGGGACAGGCCAACAATCAGCCCCAGCATTTT.

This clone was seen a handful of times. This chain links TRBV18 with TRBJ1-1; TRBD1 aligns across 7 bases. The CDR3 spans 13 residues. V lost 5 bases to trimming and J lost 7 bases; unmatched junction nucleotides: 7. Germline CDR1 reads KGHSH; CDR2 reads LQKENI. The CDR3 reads CASSYTGEVEAFF. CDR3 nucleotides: TGTGCCAGCTCATACACAGGGGAGGTTGAAGCTTTCTTT.

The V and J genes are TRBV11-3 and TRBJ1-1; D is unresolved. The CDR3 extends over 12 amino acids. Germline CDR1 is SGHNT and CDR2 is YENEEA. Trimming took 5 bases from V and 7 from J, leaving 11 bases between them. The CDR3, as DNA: TGTGCCAGCAGCATAGGACGGAGTGAAGCTTTCTTT. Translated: CASSIGRSEAFF.

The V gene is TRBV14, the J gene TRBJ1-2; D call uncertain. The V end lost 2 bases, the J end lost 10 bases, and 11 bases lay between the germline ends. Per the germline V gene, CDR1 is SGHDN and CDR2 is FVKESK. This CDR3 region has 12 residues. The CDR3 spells CASSQFRGPYTF. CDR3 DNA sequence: TGTGCCAGCAGCCAATTTCGCGGGCCCTACACCTTC.

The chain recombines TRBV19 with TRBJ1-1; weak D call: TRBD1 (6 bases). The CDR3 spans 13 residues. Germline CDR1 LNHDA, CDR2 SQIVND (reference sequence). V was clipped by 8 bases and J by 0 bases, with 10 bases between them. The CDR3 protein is CASATGLNTEAFF. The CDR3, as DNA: TGTGCCAGTGCGACAGGTCTGAACACTGAAGCTTTCTTT.

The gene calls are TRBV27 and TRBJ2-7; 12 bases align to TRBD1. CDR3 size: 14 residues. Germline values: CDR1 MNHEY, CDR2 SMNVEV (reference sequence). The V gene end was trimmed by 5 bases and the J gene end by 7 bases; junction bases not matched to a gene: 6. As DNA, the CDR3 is TGTGCCAGCAGTCTAAGGGACAGGGGGCGAGAGCAGTACTTC. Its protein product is CASSLRDRGREQYF.

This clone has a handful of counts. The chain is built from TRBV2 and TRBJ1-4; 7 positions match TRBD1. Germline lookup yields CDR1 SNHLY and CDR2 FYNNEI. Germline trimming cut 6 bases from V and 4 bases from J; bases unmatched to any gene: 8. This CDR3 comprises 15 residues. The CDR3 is CASREGQSLNEKLFF. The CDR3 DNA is TGTGCCAGCAGGGAGGGACAGTCCCTTAATGAAAAACTGTTTTTT.

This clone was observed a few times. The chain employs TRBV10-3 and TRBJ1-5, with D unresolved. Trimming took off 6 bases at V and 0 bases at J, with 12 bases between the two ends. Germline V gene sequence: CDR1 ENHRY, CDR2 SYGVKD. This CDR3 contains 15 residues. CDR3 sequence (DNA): TGTGCCATCAGATCGGGAGACAATAGCAATCAGCCCCAGCATTTT. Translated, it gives CAIRSGDNSNQPQHF.

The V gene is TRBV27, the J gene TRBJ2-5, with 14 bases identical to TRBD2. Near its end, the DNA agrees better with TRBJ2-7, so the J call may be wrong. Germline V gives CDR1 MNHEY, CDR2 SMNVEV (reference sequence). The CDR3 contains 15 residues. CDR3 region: CASSLWGLAGDEQYF. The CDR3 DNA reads TGTGCCAGCAGTTTATGGGGACTAGCGGGGGACGAGCAGTACTTC.

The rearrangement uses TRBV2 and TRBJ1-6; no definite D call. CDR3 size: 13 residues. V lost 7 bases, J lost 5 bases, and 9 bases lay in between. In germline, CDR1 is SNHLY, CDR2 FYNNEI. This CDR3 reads CASTREHNSPLHF. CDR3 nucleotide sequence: TGTGCCAGCACCCGGGAGCATAATTCACCCCTCCACTTT.

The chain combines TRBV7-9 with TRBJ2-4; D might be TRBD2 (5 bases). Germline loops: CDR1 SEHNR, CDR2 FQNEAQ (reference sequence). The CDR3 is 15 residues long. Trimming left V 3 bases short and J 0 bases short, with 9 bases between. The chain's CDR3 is CASSFGIQAKNIQYF. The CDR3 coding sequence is TGTGCCAGCAGCTTCGGGATCCAAGCCAAAAACATTCAGTACTTC.

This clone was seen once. The CDR3 sequence: CASSQLAGGQETQYF. The DNA of the CDR3 is TGTGCCAGCAGCCAACTAGCGGGAGGACAAGAGACCCAGTACTTC. The chain joins TRBV4-2 to TRBJ2-5, with 11 positions matching TRBD2. The CDR3 spans 15 residues. V lost 2 bases to trimming and J lost 2 bases; unmatched junction nucleotides: 1. Germline CDR1 is LGHNA and CDR2 is YNFKEQ.

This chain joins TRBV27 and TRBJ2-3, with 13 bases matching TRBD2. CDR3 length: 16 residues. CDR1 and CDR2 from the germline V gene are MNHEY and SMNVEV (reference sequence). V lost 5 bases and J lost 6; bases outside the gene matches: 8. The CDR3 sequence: CASSKRTSGSSDTQYF. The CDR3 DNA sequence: TGTGCCAGCAGTAAAAGGACTAGCGGGAGTAGCGATACGCAGTATTTT.

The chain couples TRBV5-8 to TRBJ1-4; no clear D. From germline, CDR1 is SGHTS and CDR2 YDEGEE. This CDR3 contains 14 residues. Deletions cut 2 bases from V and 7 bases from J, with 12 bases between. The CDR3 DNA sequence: TGTGCCAGCAGCTTAGGACTCAAGGTTGAAAAACTGTTTTTT. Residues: CASSLGLKVEKLFF.

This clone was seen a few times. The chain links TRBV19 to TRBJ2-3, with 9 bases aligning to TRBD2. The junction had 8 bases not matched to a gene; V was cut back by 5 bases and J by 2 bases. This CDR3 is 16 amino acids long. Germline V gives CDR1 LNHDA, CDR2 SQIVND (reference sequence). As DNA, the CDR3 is TGTGCCAGTAGTGGCGGGCTAGCGGGACCCACAGATACGCAGTATTTT. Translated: CASSGGLAGPTDTQYF.

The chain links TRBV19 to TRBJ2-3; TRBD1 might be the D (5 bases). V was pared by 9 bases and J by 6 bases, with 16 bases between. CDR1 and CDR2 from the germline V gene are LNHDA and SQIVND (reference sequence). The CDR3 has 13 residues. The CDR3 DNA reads TGTGCCAGCTTTGACCCCTGGGGCGATACGCAGTATTTT. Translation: CASFDPWGDTQYF. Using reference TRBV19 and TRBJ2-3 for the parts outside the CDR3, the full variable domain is DGGITQSPKYLFRKEGQNVTLSCEQNLNHDAMYWYRQDPGQGLRLIYYSQIVNDFQKGDIAEGYSVSREKKESFPLTVTSAQKNPTAFYLCASFDPWGDTQYFGPGTRLTVL.

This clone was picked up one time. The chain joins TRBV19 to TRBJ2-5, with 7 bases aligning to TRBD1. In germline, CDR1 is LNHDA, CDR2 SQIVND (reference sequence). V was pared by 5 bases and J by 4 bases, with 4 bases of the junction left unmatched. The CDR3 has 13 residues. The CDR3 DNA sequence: TGTGCCAGTAGTCCACAGGGGAGAGAGACCCAGTACTTC. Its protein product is CASSPQGRETQYF.